Below are 26 T cell receptor beta chains sequenced from a single sample in a study of OX40 agonist ivuxolimab in advanced cancers. The method was immunoSEQ multiplex PCR; TCRdb's version includes in-frame clones alone and lacks a portion of them. The repertoire has 70,000 or so clones, 84% of them found once; the top ten carry around 0.78%. Source: CD4+ or CD8+ T cells sorted from blood, taken in a trial of the OX40 agonist ivuxolimab. All receptors derive from an adult with an advanced solid tumor such as melanoma, head and neck, liver or kidney cancer.

The J gene is TRBJ1-2, the V gene TRBV5-5, with D perhaps TRBD1 (5 bases). CDR3 length: 13 amino acids. Germline lookup yields CDR1 SGHKS and CDR2 YYEKEE (reference sequence). Trimming shortened V by 5 bases and J by 1 base, and 9 bases separated the two germline ends. CDR3 in amino acids: CASSRDDNYGYTF. The CDR3 DNA follows: TGTGCCAGCAGTAGGGACGATAACTATGGCTACACCTTC.

The rearrangement links TRBV11-2 to TRBJ2-1; TRBD1 matches at 8 bases. The CDR3 sequence is 15 residues long. Losses at the gene ends were 5 bases for V and 8 bases for J; bases not matched to a gene: 11. CDR1 is SGHAT, CDR2 FQNNGV, per germline. The CDR3 protein is CASSPRQGTWYEQFF. CDR3 coding DNA: TGTGCCAGCAGCCCCCGACAGGGGACGTGGTATGAGCAGTTCTTC.

The chain links TRBV4-1 to TRBJ2-5; perhaps TRBD2 as D (6 bases). The CDR3 sequence is 15 residues long. Trimming removed 4 bases at V and 1 base at J, with 13 bases between. Germline CDR1 and CDR2: MGHRA and YSYEKL. CDR3 DNA: TGCGCCAGCAGCCTTGCCGGGACTCTCCAAGAGACCCAGTACTTC. It codes for CASSLAGTLQETQYF.

The chain couples TRBV19 to TRBJ1-4, with D unclear. Germline V CDR1 and CDR2: LNHDA, SQIVND (reference sequence). The V and J ends lost 8 bases and 8 bases respectively, with 9 bases between them. This CDR3 region has 11 residues. The CDR3 reads CASSNQEKLFF. Written as DNA, the CDR3 is TGTGCCAGTTCTAACCAGGAAAAACTGTTTTTT.

This clone was observed a few times. The chain recombines TRBV30 with TRBJ2-7; D is perhaps TRBD1 (5 bases). Germline V lookup: CDR1 GTSNPN, CDR2 SVGIG (reference sequence). V was clipped by 0 bases and J by 1 base, with 10 bases between them. This CDR3 is 14 amino acids long. The CDR3 region is CAWSVSGISYEQYF. CDR3 coding DNA: TGTGCCTGGAGTGTGTCAGGGATTTCCTACGAGCAGTACTTC.

The rearrangement joins TRBV10-2 to TRBJ2-5; D may correspond to TRBD1 or TRBD2 (5 bases each). The CDR3 runs to 14 residues. Trimming stripped 2 bases from V and 4 bases from J, with 11 bases between. In germline, CDR1 is WSHSY, CDR2 SAAADI. The CDR3 DNA follows: TGCGCCAGCAGTGAGGGGGGTGGAAGAGAGACCCAGTACTTC. This sequence encodes CASSEGGGRETQYF.

The chain carries TRBV18 and TRBJ2-2, with TRBD2 identical over 9 bases. Germline lookup yields CDR1 KGHSH and CDR2 LQKENI. The CDR3 is 17 amino acids. Trimming at V came to 3 bases and at J to 6 bases, leaving 11 bases not matched to a gene. In DNA form, the CDR3 reads TGTGCCAGCTCACCGGGTAGCGGGAGAGTCAACCCCGGGGAGCTGTTTTTT. It yields the protein CASSPGSGRVNPGELFF.

V is TRBV7-2 and J is TRBJ1-4; 8 bases agree with TRBD1. Germline CDR1 reads SGHTA; CDR2 reads FQGNSA. CDR3 length: 15 residues. V was pared by 0 bases and J by 7 bases, with 4 bases of the junction left unmatched. Here the CDR3 reads CASSLAPGQVEKLFF. In DNA form, the CDR3 reads TGTGCCAGCAGCTTAGCCCCGGGACAGGTTGAAAAACTGTTTTTT.

The rearrangement links TRBV29-1 to TRBJ1-2; 9 bases line up with TRBD1. The CDR3 spans 12 residues. Germline trimming cut 7 bases from V and 8 bases from J; bases unmatched to any gene: 8. The germline CDR1 and CDR2 sequences are SQVTM and ANQGSEA. CDR3 sequence: CSGDRQGGGYTF. CDR3 coding DNA: TGCAGCGGCGACCGACAGGGGGGAGGCTACACCTTC.

This clone was counted only a few times. V gene TRBV10-2 combines with J gene TRBJ2-1; possible D gene TRBD2, 6 bases. CDR3 size: 13 residues. V lost 7 bases, J lost 6 bases, and 13 bases lay in between. Per germline, CDR1 WSHSY and CDR2 SAAADI. In nucleotides, the CDR3 is TGCGCCAGCAACACGGGAGTACGCAATGAGCAGTTCTTC. This gives the protein CASNTGVRNEQFF.

The J gene is TRBJ2-2, the V gene TRBV5-1; possibly TRBD1 for D (5 bases). This CDR3 comprises 13 residues. Per the germline V gene, CDR1 is SGHRS and CDR2 is YFSETQ. V was pared by 4 bases and J by 4 bases, with 8 bases between. The CDR3 DNA is TGCGCCAGCAGCGTCAGGGTCACCGGGGAGCTGTTTTTT. Its translation: CASSVRVTGELFF.

The V and J genes are TRBV2 and TRBJ2-7; D possibly corresponds to TRBD1 (7 bases). Trimming left V 4 bases short and J 7 bases short, with 14 bases between. This CDR3 is 13 amino acids long. Germline-derived CDR1 and CDR2 are SNHLY and FYNNEI. CDR3 bases: TGTGCCAGCAGTGGGGAGACAGGGAGGGAGCAGTACTTC. It translates to CASSGETGREQYF.

J is TRBJ2-3 and V is TRBV18; no clear D gene. The CDR3 extends over 14 amino acids. Trimming removed 6 bases from V and 7 bases from J, with 17 bases in between. The germline V gene has CDR1 KGHSH and CDR2 LQKENI. CDR3 DNA sequence: TGTGCCAGCTCCTTTCAACCAGGACGGCATACGCAGTATTTT. Translating it yields CASSFQPGRHTQYF.

This clone has a single count. The chain combines TRBV6-1 with TRBJ2-7; D may match TRBD1 or TRBD2 (5 bases each). The V gene lost 4 bases and the J gene lost 0 bases, with 13 bases spanning the gap. Germline V gene data show CDR1 as MNHNS and CDR2 as SASEGT. The CDR3 runs to 15 residues. CDR3 residues: CASSAPGSSSYEQYF. DNA of the CDR3: TGTGCCAGCAGTGCCCCAGGGAGTTCCTCCTACGAGCAGTACTTC.

The chain has TRBV18 and TRBJ2-5; TRBD2 agrees at 11 bases. V gave up 3 bases and J gave up 1 base; unmatched junction bases: 7. In germline, CDR1 is KGHSH, CDR2 LQKENI. This CDR3 contains 17 residues. CDR3 residues: CASSPLAGGFRQETQYF. In nucleotides, the CDR3 is TGTGCCAGCTCACCTCTAGCGGGAGGATTCCGCCAAGAGACCCAGTACTTC. Supplemented by reference TRBV18 and TRBJ2-5, the full variable domain reads NAGVMQNPRHLVRRRGQEARLRCSPMKGHSHVYWYRQLPEEGLKFMVYLQKENIIDESGMPKERFSAEFPKEGPSILRIQQVVRGDSAAYFCASSPLAGGFRQETQYFGPGTRLLVL.

This clone was found once. The gene calls are TRBV14 and TRBJ2-1, with D possibly being TRBD2 (5 bases). Trimming removed 4 bases at V and 7 bases at J, with 14 bases between. In germline, CDR1 is SGHDN, CDR2 FVKESK. This CDR3 region has 14 residues. The CDR3 coding sequence is TGTGCCAGCAGCCGGGCTAGCACGCAGAATGAGCAGTTCTTC. As protein: CASSRASTQNEQFF.

V and J are TRBV2 and TRBJ2-5; 15 bases match TRBD2. This CDR3 is 15 amino acids long. Germline lookup yields CDR1 SNHLY and CDR2 FYNNEI. The ends lost 6 bases at V and 4 bases at J; junction bases unmatched: 3. As DNA, the CDR3 is TGTGCCAGCAGCCTGGGACTAGCGGGAGGAGAGACCCAGTACTTC. Protein: CASSLGLAGGETQYF.

The chain recombines TRBV15 with TRBJ1-1, with a weak D call TRBD1 (5 bases). V lost 5 bases and J lost 3, with 19 bases in between. This CDR3 has 16 residues. The V gene's germline CDR1 is LNHNV and CDR2 YYDKDF (reference sequence). The CDR3 sequence: CATSPRGTGRYTEAFF. DNA of the CDR3: TGTGCCACCAGCCCGAGGGGTACGGGAAGGTACACTGAAGCTTTCTTT. The full variable domain, its missing parts supplied by reference TRBV15 and TRBJ1-1, is DAMVIQNPRYQVTQFGKPVTLSCSQTLNHNVMYWYQQKSSQAPKLLFHYYDKDFNNEADTPDNFQSRRPNTSFCFLDIRSPGLGDTAMYLCATSPRGTGRYTEAFFGQGTRLTVV.

V and J are TRBV2 and TRBJ1-5; D gene ambiguous. This CDR3 comprises 15 residues. Trimming took 1 base from V and 8 from J, leaving 15 bases between them. Germline CDR1 reads SNHLY; CDR2 reads FYNNEI. The CDR3 DNA follows: TGTGCCAGCAGTGAAGAGGGAGGGAGGTACAAGCCCCAGCATTTT. Residues: CASSEEGGRYKPQHF.

V is TRBV4-1 and J is TRBJ2-1, with 8 bases that match TRBD2. Losses at the gene ends were 0 bases for V and 8 bases for J; bases not matched to a gene: 6. CDR3 length: 15 amino acids. Germline assignment: CDR1 MGHRA and CDR2 YSYEKL. Written as DNA, the CDR3 is TGCGCCAGCAGCCAAGACGGCAGCGGGAGATATGAGCAGTTCTTC. Residues: CASSQDGSGRYEQFF.

The chain carries TRBV5-8 and TRBJ1-5; 8 positions agree with TRBD1. The CDR3 is 17 amino acids. V lost 0 bases to trimming and J lost 0 bases; unmatched junction nucleotides: 5. Germline V gene data show CDR1 as SGHTS and CDR2 as YDEGEE. The CDR3 loop is CASSLGTGSYSNQPQHF. CDR3 bases: TGTGCCAGCAGCTTGGGGACAGGGAGTTATAGCAATCAGCCCCAGCATTTT.

The chain combines TRBV4-1 with TRBJ1-5; D unclear. Germline loops: CDR1 MGHRA, CDR2 YSYEKL. The CDR3 length is 15 residues. The V end lost 1 base, the J end lost 6 bases, and 13 bases lay between the germline ends. CDR3 sequence (DNA): TGCGCCAGCAGCCAAGTCGACACGACGGGTCAGCCCCAGCATTTT. This codes for CASSQVDTTGQPQHF.

The chain employs TRBV7-2 and TRBJ1-3; D is unclear. Germline CDR1 reads SGHTA; CDR2 reads FQGNSA. This CDR3 is built from 16 residues. V was trimmed by 3 bases and J by 1 base, leaving 13 bases between them. The CDR3 DNA reads TGTGCCAGCAGCTTTCGCGGAAGGGCGTCTGGAAACACCATATATTTT. This sequence encodes CASSFRGRASGNTIYF.

The sample holds a few counts of this clone. This chain uses TRBV20-1 with TRBJ2-5; either TRBD1 or TRBD2 may supply D (5 bases each). The germline V gene has CDR1 DFQATT and CDR2 SNEGSKA (reference sequence). The CDR3 loop spans 11 amino acids. The chain's CDR3 is CSEGQEETQYF. CDR3 DNA sequence: TGCAGCGAGGGGCAGGAAGAGACCCAGTACTTC.

This chain's CDR3 is CASSESERYGYTF. CDR3 DNA sequence: TGTGCCAGCAGTGAATCCGAACGTTATGGCTACACCTTC. V usage is TRBV25-1 and J usage is TRBJ1-2; no reliable D call. Germline-derived CDR1 and CDR2 are MGHDK and SYGVNS. This CDR3 is built from 13 residues. The ends were cut back, 1 base at V and 5 bases at J, with 8 bases in the middle.

This chain connects TRBV9 to TRBJ2-3; D possibly matches TRBD1 or TRBD2 (6 bases each). Between the trimmed V and J ends, which lost 10 bases and 11 bases, there was a span of 20 bases. Per germline, CDR1 SGDLS and CDR2 YYNGEE. CDR3 length: 12 amino acids. The DNA of the CDR3 is TGTGCCTCAGCGCCCGGGGGCGCCGGGCAGTATTTT. This gives the protein CASAPGGAGQYF. Full variable domain (outside the CDR3, taken from reference TRBV9 and TRBJ2-3): DSGVTQTPKHLITATGQRVTLRCSPRSGDLSVYWYQQSLDQGLQFLIQYYNGEERAKGNILERFSAQQFPDLHSELNLSSLELGDSALYFCASAPGGAGQYFGPGTRLTVL.